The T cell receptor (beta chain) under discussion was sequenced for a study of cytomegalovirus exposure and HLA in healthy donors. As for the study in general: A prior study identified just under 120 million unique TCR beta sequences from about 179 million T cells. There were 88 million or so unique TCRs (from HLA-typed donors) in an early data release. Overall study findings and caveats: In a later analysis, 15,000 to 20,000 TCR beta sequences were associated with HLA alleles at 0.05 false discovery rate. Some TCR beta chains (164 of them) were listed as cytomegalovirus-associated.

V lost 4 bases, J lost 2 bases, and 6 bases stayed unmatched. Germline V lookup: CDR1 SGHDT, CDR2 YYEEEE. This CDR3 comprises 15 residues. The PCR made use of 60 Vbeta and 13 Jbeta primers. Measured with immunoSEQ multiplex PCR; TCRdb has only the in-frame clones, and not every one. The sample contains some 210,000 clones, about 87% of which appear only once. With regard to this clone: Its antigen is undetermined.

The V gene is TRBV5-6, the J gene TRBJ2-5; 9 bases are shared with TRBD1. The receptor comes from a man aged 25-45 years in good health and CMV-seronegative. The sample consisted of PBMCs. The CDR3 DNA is TGTGCCAGCAGCCACAGGGGGCTGAGGCAAGAGACCCAGTACTTC. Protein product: CASSHRGLRQETQYF.